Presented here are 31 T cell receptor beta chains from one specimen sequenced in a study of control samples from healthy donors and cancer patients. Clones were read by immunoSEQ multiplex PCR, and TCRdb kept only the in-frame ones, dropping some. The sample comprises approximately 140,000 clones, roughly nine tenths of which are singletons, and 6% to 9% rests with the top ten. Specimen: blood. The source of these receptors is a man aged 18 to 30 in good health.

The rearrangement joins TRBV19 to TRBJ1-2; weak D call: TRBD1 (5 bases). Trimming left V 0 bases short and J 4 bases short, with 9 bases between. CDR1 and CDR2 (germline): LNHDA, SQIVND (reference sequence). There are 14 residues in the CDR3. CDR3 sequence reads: CASSIEAGPYGYTF. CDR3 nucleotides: TGTGCCAGTAGTATAGAAGCGGGGCCCTATGGCTACACCTTC.

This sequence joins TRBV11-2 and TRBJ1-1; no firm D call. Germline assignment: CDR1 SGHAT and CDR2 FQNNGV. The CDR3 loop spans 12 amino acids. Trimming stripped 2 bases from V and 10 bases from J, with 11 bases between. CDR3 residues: CASSLSRVRAFF. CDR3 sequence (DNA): TGTGCCAGCAGCTTATCCCGGGTGCGAGCTTTCTTT.

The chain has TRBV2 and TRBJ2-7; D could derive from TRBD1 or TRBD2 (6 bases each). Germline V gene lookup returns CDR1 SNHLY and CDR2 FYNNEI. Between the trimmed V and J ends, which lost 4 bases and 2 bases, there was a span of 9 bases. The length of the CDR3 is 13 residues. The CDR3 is CASSGGGPYEQYF. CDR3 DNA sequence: TGTGCCAGCAGTGGTGGGGGGCCCTACGAGCAGTACTTC.

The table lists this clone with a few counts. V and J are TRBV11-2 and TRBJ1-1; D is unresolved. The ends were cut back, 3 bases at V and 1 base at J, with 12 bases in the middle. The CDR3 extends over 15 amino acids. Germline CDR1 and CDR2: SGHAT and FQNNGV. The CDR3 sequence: CASSFAGFPNTEAFF. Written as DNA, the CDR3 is TGTGCCAGCAGCTTTGCGGGGTTCCCGAACACTGAAGCTTTCTTT.

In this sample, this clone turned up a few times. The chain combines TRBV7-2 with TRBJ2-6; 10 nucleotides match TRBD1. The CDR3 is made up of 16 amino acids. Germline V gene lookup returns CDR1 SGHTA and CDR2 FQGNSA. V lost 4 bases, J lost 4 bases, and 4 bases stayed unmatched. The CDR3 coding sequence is TGTGCCAGCAGCTCCGGGACAGGGGCCGGGGCCAACGTCCTGACTTTC. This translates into CASSSGTGAGANVLTF.

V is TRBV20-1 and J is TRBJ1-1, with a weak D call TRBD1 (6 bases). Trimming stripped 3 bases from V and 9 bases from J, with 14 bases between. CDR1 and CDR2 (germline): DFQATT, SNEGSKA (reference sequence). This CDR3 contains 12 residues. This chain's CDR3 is CSASKDSVQAFF. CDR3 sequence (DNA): TGCAGTGCTAGTAAGGACAGTGTTCAAGCTTTCTTT.

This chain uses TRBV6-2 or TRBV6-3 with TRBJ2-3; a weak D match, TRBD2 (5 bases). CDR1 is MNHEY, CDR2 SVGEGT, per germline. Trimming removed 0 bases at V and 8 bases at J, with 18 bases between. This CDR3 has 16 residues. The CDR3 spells CASSYSKAGAVGTQYF. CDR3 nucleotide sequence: TGTGCCAGCAGTTACTCGAAGGCGGGCGCGGTGGGTACGCAGTATTTT.

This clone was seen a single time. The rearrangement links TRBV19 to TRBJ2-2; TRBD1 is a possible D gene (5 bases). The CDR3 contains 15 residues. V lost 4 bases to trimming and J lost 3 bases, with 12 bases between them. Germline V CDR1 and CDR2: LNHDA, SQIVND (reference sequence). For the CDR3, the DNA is TGTGCCAGTAGTAAGGCAGGGCTGGACACCGGGGAGCTGTTTTTT. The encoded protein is CASSKAGLDTGELFF.

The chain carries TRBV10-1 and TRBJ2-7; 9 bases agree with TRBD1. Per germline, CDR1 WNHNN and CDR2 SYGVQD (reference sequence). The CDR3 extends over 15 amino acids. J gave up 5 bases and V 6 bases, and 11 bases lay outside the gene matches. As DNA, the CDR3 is TGCGCCAGCAGCCGCCCAGGGACAGGGATCCACGAGCAGTACTTC. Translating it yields CASSRPGTGIHEQYF.

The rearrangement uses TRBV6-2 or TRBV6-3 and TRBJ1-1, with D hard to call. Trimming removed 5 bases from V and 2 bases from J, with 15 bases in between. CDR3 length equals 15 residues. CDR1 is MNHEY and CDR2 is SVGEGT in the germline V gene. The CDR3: CASSNVGVSNTEAFF. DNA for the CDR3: TGTGCCAGCAGTAACGTTGGGGTGAGCAACACTGAAGCTTTCTTT.

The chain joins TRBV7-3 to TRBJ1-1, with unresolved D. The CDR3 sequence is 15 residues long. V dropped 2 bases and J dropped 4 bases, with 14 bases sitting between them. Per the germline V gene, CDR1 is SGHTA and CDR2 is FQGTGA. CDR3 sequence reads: CASSLDGLKTTEAFF. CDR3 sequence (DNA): TGTGCCAGCAGCTTAGATGGGCTCAAGACCACTGAAGCTTTCTTT.

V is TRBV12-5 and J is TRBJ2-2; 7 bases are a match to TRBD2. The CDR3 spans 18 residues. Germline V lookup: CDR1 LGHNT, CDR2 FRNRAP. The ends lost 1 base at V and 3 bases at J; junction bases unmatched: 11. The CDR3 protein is CASGLGPRGEGYTGELFF. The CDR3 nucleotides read TGTGCTAGTGGTTTGGGACCTCGGGGGGAGGGGTACACCGGGGAGCTGTTTTTT. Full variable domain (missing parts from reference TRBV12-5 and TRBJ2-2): DARVTQTPRHKVTEMGQEVTMRCQPILGHNTVFWYRQTMMQGLELLAYFRNRAPLDDSGMPKDRFSAEMPDATLATLKIQPSEPRDSAVYFCASGLGPRGEGYTGELFFGEGSRLTVL.

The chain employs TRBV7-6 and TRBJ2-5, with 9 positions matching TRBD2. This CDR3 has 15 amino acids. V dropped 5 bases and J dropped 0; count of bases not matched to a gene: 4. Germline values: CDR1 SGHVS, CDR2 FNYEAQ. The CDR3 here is CASSPSGVNQETQYF. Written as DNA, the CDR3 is TGTGCCAGCAGCCCTAGCGGGGTCAACCAAGAGACCCAGTACTTC.

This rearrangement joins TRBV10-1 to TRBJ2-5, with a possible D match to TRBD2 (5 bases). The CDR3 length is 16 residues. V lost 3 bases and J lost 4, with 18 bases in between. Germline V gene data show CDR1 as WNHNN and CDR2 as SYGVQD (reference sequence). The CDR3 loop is CASSESRRPGRETQYF. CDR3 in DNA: TGCGCCAGCAGTGAATCTAGGAGGCCAGGTCGAGAGACCCAGTACTTC.

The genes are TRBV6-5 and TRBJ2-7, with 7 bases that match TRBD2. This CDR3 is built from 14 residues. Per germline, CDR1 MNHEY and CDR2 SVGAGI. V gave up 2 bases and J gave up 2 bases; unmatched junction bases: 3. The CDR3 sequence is CASSYGGVPYEQYF. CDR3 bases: TGTGCCAGCAGTTACGGGGGGGTTCCCTACGAGCAGTACTTC.

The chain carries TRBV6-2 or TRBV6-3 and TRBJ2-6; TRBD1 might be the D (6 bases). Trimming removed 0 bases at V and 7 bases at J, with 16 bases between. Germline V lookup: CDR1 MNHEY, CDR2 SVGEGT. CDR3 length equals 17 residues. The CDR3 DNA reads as TGTGCCAGCAGTTACTCGCGTCAGGTCAGGGGAGCCAACGTCCTGACTTTC. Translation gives CASSYSRQVRGANVLTF.

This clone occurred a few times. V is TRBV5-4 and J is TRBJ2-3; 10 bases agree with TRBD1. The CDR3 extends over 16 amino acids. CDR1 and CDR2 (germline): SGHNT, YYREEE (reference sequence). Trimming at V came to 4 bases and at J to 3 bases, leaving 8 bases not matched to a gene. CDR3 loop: CASSPRQGALTDTQYF. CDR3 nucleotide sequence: TGTGCCAGCAGCCCACGACAGGGGGCGCTTACAGATACGCAGTATTTT.

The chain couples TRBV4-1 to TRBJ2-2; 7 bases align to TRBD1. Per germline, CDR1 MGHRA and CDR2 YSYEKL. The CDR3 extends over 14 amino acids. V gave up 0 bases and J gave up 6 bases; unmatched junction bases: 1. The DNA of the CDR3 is TGCGCCAGCAGCCAAGAGCAGGGGGCCGGGGAGCTGTTTTTT. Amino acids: CASSQEQGAGELFF.

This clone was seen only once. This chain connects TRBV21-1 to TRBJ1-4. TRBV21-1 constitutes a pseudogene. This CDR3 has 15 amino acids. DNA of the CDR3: TGTGCCAGCAGCAAAGTAGGGGGGAGAGGAGAAAAACTGTTTTTT. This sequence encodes CASSKVGGRGEKLFF.

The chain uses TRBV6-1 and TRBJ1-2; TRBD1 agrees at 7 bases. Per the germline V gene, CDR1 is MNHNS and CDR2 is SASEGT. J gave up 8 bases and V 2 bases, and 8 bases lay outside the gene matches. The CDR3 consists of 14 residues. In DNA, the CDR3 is TGTGCCAGCAGTGAATTTAGGGGGCTGGGGGGCTACACCTTC. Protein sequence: CASSEFRGLGGYTF.

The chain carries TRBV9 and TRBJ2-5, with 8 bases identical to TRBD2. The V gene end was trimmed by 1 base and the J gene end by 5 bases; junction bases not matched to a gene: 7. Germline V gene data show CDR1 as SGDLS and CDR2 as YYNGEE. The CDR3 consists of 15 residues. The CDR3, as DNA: TGTGCCAGCAGCGTAAGCAGCGGGGGCCCCGAGACCCAGTACTTC. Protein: CASSVSSGGPETQYF.

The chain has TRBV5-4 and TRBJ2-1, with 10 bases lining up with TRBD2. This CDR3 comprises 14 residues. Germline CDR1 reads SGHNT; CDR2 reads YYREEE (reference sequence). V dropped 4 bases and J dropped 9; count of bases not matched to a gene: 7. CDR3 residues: CASSQSGTSAEQFF. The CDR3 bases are TGTGCCAGCAGCCAGAGCGGGACTAGCGCTGAGCAGTTCTTC.

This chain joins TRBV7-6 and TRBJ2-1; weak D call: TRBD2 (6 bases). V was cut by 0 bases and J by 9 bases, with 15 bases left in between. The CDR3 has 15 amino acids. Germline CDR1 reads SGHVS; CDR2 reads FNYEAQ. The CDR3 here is CASSLASGTFTEQFF. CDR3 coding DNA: TGTGCCAGCAGCTTAGCGTCAGGGACTTTTACTGAGCAGTTCTTC.

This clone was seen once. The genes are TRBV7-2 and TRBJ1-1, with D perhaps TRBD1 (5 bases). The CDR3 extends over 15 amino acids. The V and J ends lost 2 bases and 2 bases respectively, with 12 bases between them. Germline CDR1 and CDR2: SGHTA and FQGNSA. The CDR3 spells CASSLWGGRNTEAFF. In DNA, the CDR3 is TGTGCCAGCAGCTTATGGGGGGGAAGAAACACTGAAGCTTTCTTT.

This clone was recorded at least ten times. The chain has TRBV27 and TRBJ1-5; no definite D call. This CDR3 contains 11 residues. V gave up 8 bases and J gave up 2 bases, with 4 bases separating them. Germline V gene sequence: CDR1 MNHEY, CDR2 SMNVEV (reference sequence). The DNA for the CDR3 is TGTGCCAGCCAGGGCAATCAGCCCCAGCATTTT. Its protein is CASQGNQPQHF.

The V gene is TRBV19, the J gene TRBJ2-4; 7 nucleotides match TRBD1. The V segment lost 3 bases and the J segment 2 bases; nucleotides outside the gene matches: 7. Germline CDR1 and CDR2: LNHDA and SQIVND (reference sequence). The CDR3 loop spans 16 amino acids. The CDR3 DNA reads TGTGCCAGTAGTATGGGACAGCACTCAACCAAAAACATTCAGTACTTC. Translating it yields CASSMGQHSTKNIQYF. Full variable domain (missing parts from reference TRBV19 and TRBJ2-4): DGGITQSPKYLFRKEGQNVTLSCEQNLNHDAMYWYRQDPGQGLRLIYYSQIVNDFQKGDIAEGYSVSREKKESFPLTVTSAQKNPTAFYLCASSMGQHSTKNIQYFGAGTRLSVL.

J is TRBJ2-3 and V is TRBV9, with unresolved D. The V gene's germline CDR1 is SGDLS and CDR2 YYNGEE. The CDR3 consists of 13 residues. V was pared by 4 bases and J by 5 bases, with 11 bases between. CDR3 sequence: CASSTLDVDTQYF. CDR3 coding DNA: TGTGCCAGCAGCACATTGGACGTAGATACGCAGTATTTT.

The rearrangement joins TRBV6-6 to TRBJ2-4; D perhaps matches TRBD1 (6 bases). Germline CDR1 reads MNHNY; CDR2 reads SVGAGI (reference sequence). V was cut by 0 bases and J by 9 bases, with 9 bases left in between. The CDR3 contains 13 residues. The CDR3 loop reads CASSYSQGPIQYF. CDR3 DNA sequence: TGTGCCAGCAGTTACTCACAGGGTCCCATTCAGTACTTC.

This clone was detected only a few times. The CDR3 DNA reads TGCGCCAGCAGCCAAGATAGCAATCAGCCCCAGCATTTT. This gives the protein CASSQDSNQPQHF. The gene calls are TRBV4-3 and TRBJ1-5; D call uncertain. Germline values: CDR1 LGHNA, CDR2 YSLEER. Deletions cut 0 bases from V and 0 bases from J, with 0 bases between. The CDR3 extends over 13 amino acids.

CDR3: CASGWVPTYGYTF. CDR3 nucleotide sequence: TGTGCCAGCGGATGGGTCCCAACCTATGGCTACACCTTC. The chain links TRBV6-5 to TRBJ1-2; D gene uncertain. Trimming removed 8 bases at V and 4 bases at J, with 14 bases between. CDR3 length equals 13 residues. CDR1 and CDR2 (germline): MNHEY, SVGAGI.

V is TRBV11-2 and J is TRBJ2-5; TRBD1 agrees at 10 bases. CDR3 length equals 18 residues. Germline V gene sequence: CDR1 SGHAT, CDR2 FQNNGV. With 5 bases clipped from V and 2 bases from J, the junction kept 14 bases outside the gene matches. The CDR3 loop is CASSPRDRGRKSQETQYF. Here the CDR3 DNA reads TGTGCCAGCAGCCCACGGGACAGGGGCCGCAAAAGTCAAGAGACCCAGTACTTC.